A single sample gave rise to the 29 T cell receptor beta chains below, sequenced in a study of blood T cell repertoires in COVID-19. Assay used: immunoSEQ multiplex PCR; TCRdb lists only in-frame clones, some missing. The table shows 200,000 or so clones, with roughly 79% occurring only once. Material for sequencing was peripheral blood. The receptor source for this set is a man in his sixties with active or convalescent COVID-19.

The chain carries TRBV6-5 and TRBJ1-4, with a tentative D call TRBD1 (5 bases). From germline, CDR1 is MNHEY and CDR2 SVGAGI. The CDR3 runs 15 residues. With 6 bases removed from V and 1 base from J, the gap between germline ends came to 12 bases. CDR3 region: CASRRRQITNEKLFF. The CDR3 DNA is TGTGCCAGCAGGAGACGACAGATAACTAATGAAAAACTGTTTTTT.

The J gene is TRBJ1-5, the V gene TRBV6-2 or TRBV6-3, with TRBD1 as a possible D gene (5 bases). The length of the CDR3 is 14 residues. In germline, CDR1 is MNHEY, CDR2 SVGEGT. The germline V and J ends were trimmed by 5 bases and 3 bases, with 11 bases remaining between them. CDR3 nucleotides: TGTGCCAGCAGTCCCCAGGGTTTCAATCAGCCCCAGCATTTT. Translation gives CASSPQGFNQPQHF.

The chain carries TRBV27 and TRBJ2-5, with 7 bases fitting TRBD1. Per germline, CDR1 MNHEY and CDR2 SMNVEV (reference sequence). The CDR3 spans 18 residues. The junction had 16 bases not matched to a gene; V was cut back by 2 bases and J by 4 bases. CDR3 nucleotide sequence: TGTGCCAGCAGTTTAGATAAATACAGGGGTCTAAGAGGAGAGACCCAGTACTTC. Protein: CASSLDKYRGLRGETQYF.

The chain combines TRBV7-8 with TRBJ2-3; weak D call: TRBD2 (7 bases). CDR1 is SGHVS and CDR2 is FQNEAQ in the germline V gene. This CDR3 is 17 amino acids long. Deletions cut 5 bases from V and 0 bases from J, with 18 bases between. For the CDR3, the DNA is TGTGCCAGCAGCAGATTGGGGGGGCTAACTAGCACAGATACGCAGTATTTT. It specifies CASSRLGGLTSTDTQYF.

This chain joins TRBV10-3 and TRBJ1-2, with unresolved D. Germline values: CDR1 ENHRY, CDR2 SYGVKD. The CDR3 is made up of 13 amino acids. V lost 2 bases and J 5 bases, leaving 9 bases between the germline ends. CDR3 amino acids: CAISEEADYGYTF. The CDR3 DNA reads TGTGCCATCAGTGAGGAGGCCGATTATGGCTACACCTTC.

This clone was seen just once. This chain links TRBV18 with TRBJ1-1; perhaps TRBD1 as D (5 bases). The CDR3 extends over 15 amino acids. From germline, CDR1 is KGHSH and CDR2 LQKENI. Deletions cut 3 bases from V and 2 bases from J, with 13 bases between. The CDR3 is CASSPRTTRNTEAFF. The CDR3 DNA sequence: TGTGCCAGCTCACCGAGGACAACGAGAAACACTGAAGCTTTCTTT.

The V gene is TRBV10-3, the J gene TRBJ1-5, with 10 bases matching TRBD1. After removal of 6 bases from V and 0 bases from J, the junction contained 14 bases not matched to a gene. CDR3 length: 19 residues. Germline V CDR1 and CDR2: ENHRY, SYGVKD. CDR3 protein: CAIRLPTGTGDHSNQPQHF. The CDR3 DNA reads TGTGCCATCAGGTTACCTACCGGGACAGGGGACCATAGCAATCAGCCCCAGCATTTT.

This clone has a count of ten or more. This chain uses TRBV10-3 with TRBJ2-7, with 8 positions matching TRBD1. V was clipped by 5 bases and J by 3 bases; unmatched bases: 3. Germline V lookup: CDR1 ENHRY, CDR2 SYGVKD. This CDR3 contains 13 residues. CDR3: CAISHGQGYEQYF. The CDR3 nucleotides are TGTGCCATCAGTCATGGACAGGGCTACGAGCAGTACTTC.

In its sample, this clone was seen a few times. The chain combines TRBV2 with TRBJ2-3; 10 nucleotides align to TRBD2. J gave up 3 bases and V 2 bases, and 5 bases lay outside the gene matches. The CDR3 runs to 16 residues. Germline CDR1 SNHLY, CDR2 FYNNEI. CDR3 nucleotide sequence: TGTGCCAGCAGTGAACTAGCGGGAGTAGTGACAGATACGCAGTATTTT. Its translation: CASSELAGVVTDTQYF.

The chain carries TRBV21-1 and TRBJ2-1; the tabulated D call, TRBD1, remains unverified against the DNA. TRBV21-1 is deemed a pseudogene. The CDR3 runs 16 residues. The CDR3 is CASSEPTASSYNEQFF. The CDR3 DNA is TGTGCCAGCAGCGAACCGACAGCAAGCTCCTACAATGAGCAGTTCTTC.

CDR3 DNA: TGTGCCAGCAGCCCACGGGGAGCGGGCACCGGGGAGCTGTTTTTT. Translating it yields CASSPRGAGTGELFF. The chain is built from TRBV7-6 and TRBJ2-2; TRBD2 might be the D (6 bases). This CDR3 comprises 15 residues. V shed 5 bases and J shed 4 bases, with 14 bases lying between them. The V gene's germline CDR1 is SGHVS and CDR2 FNYEAQ.

The chain links TRBV5-8 to TRBJ1-1; D is undetermined. CDR1 and CDR2 (germline): SGHTS, YDEGEE. Between the trimmed V and J ends, which lost 7 bases and 3 bases, there was a span of 13 bases. The CDR3 runs 13 residues. The CDR3 loop is CASAKRRDTEAFF. In DNA form, the CDR3 reads TGTGCCAGCGCAAAACGGAGAGACACTGAAGCTTTCTTT.

This chain connects TRBV28 to TRBJ1-2; D might be TRBD1 (5 bases). The CDR3 consists of 14 residues. V lost 6 bases and J lost 0, with 11 bases in between. CDR1 is MDHEN and CDR2 is SYDVKM in the germline V gene. The CDR3, as DNA: TGTGCCAGCAGCACGGGGGTAGCTAACTATGGCTACACCTTC. Translated, it gives CASSTGVANYGYTF.

The chain combines TRBV6-5 with TRBJ1-6; 7 positions agree with TRBD1. This CDR3 has 14 residues. Germline-derived CDR1 and CDR2 are MNHEY and SVGAGI. Trimming cost V 6 bases and J 5 bases; bases outside gene matches: 4. CDR3 nucleotide sequence: TGTGCCAGCAGCCAAACAGGGGATAATTCACCCCTCCACTTT. Residues: CASSQTGDNSPLHF.

The rearrangement joins TRBV5-1 to TRBJ1-2; 8 bases map to TRBD1. Trimming removed 4 bases from V and 4 bases from J; junction bases left unmatched: 6. CDR3 length equals 14 residues. Germline CDR1 and CDR2: SGHRS and YFSETQ. The CDR3 loop is CASSLPDRAYGYTF. In DNA form, the CDR3 reads TGCGCCAGCAGCCTTCCGGACAGGGCCTATGGCTACACCTTC.

The sample holds a few counts of this clone. As DNA, the CDR3 is TGTGCCAGCAGCTTCTCCGGGACAGGGAAAACTGAAGCTTTCTTT. It encodes CASSFSGTGKTEAFF. The chain combines TRBV11-2 with TRBJ1-1; 9 positions agree with TRBD1. V shed 3 bases and J 5 bases; nucleotides not matched to a gene: 7. Germline assignment: CDR1 SGHAT and CDR2 FQNNGV. This CDR3 has 15 amino acids.

V usage is TRBV19 and J usage is TRBJ2-1, with 7 bases matching TRBD1. Per the germline V gene, CDR1 is LNHDA and CDR2 is SQIVND (reference sequence). The CDR3 is made up of 14 amino acids. After removal of 5 bases from V and 9 bases from J, the junction contained 10 bases not matched to a gene. The CDR3 region has the DNA TGTGCCAGTAGTCTTCCCGGGACAGCGGTTGAGCAGTTCTTC. It encodes CASSLPGTAVEQFF.

CDR3 sequence reads: CASSLWTTNTGELFF. Here the CDR3 DNA reads TGTGCCAGCTCACTTTGGACAACGAACACCGGGGAGCTGTTTTTT. This sequence joins TRBV18 and TRBJ2-2, with D maybe TRBD1 (5 bases). The V end was cut by 4 bases, the J end by 0 bases, with 9 bases between. This CDR3 contains 15 residues. Germline V gene sequence: CDR1 KGHSH, CDR2 LQKENI.

The genes are TRBV2 and TRBJ2-3; D ambiguous. Germline V CDR1 and CDR2: SNHLY, FYNNEI. V lost 11 bases to trimming and J lost 2 bases, with 8 bases between them. This CDR3 is built from 11 residues. CDR3: CAGSNTDTQYF. The CDR3 DNA follows: TGTGCCGGCTCAAACACAGATACGCAGTATTTT.

In nucleotides, the CDR3 is TGTGCCAGCAGTTTAGCGGGAGTTTCGAGAGATACGCAGTATTTT. This codes for CASSLAGVSRDTQYF. V and J are TRBV28 and TRBJ2-3; TRBD2 agrees at 7 bases. There are 15 residues in the CDR3. Unmatched junction bases numbered 7, after V lost 2 bases and J lost 5 bases. The germline CDR1 and CDR2 sequences are MDHEN and SYDVKM.

This sequence joins TRBV5-1 and TRBJ1-2; possibly TRBD1 for D (6 bases). From germline, CDR1 is SGHRS and CDR2 YFSETQ. V lost 4 bases and J lost 5, with 15 bases in between. The length of the CDR3 is 14 residues. CDR3 region: CASSQDSNPYGYTF. CDR3 nucleotides: TGCGCCAGCAGCCAGGACAGTAACCCTTATGGCTACACCTTC.

Here the CDR3 DNA reads TGTGCCAGCAGCTCAGAGGGGGGGACCAATTCACCCCTCCACTTT. This codes for CASSSEGGTNSPLHF. V usage is TRBV7-2 and J usage is TRBJ1-6; a possible D gene is TRBD1 (6 bases). Germline CDR1 is SGHTA and CDR2 is FQGNSA. CDR3 length: 15 residues. The germline V and J ends were trimmed by 4 bases and 7 bases, with 14 bases remaining between them.

The chain recombines TRBV29-1 with TRBJ2-7; 14 bases align to TRBD2. The CDR3 runs to 16 residues. The V gene's germline CDR1 is SQVTM and CDR2 ANQGSEA. V lost 5 bases to trimming and J lost 4 bases; unmatched junction nucleotides: 10. CDR3 loop: CSVQGDGTSGSYEQYF. The CDR3 DNA reads TGCAGCGTTCAGGGTGACGGGACTAGCGGGAGTTACGAGCAGTACTTC.

V and J are TRBV12-5 and TRBJ1-5, with D tentatively TRBD1 (6 bases). V shed 9 bases and J shed 5 bases, with 14 bases lying between them. Germline loops: CDR1 LGHNT, CDR2 FRNRAP. This CDR3 has 13 amino acids. CDR3 in amino acids: CASADSWDQPQHF. In DNA, the CDR3 is TGTGCTAGCGCGGACAGTTGGGATCAGCCCCAGCATTTT.

V usage is TRBV2 and J usage is TRBJ1-2; no clear D gene. Trimming left V 7 bases short and J 4 bases short, with 7 bases between. CDR3 size: 11 residues. CDR1 SNHLY and CDR2 FYNNEI come from the germline V gene. The CDR3 nucleotides are TGTGCCAGCAACGGGTTCTATGGCTACACCTTC. Amino acids: CASNGFYGYTF.

This clone has a handful of counts. J is TRBJ2-5 and V is TRBV19; 9 bases agree with TRBD1. Per the germline V gene, CDR1 is LNHDA and CDR2 is SQIVND (reference sequence). The CDR3 is 14 amino acids. J was trimmed by 4 bases and V by 3 bases; bases with no gene match: 3. The DNA of the CDR3 is TGTGCCAGTAGTATCACAGGGGGCTTAGAGACCCAGTACTTC. This codes for CASSITGGLETQYF.

The chain joins TRBV6-5 to TRBJ1-2; a possible D gene is TRBD1 (6 bases). The CDR3 extends over 14 amino acids. Germline V gene sequence: CDR1 MNHEY, CDR2 SVGAGI. V shed 2 bases and J shed 8 bases, with 15 bases lying between them. This CDR3 is CASSYAGGGGGYTF. The CDR3, as DNA: TGTGCCAGCAGTTACGCGGGGGGGGGCGGCGGCTACACCTTC.

The chain couples TRBV7-5 to TRBJ2-7; the listed D gene, TRBD2, was not tested against the DNA. TRBV7-5 has pseudogene status. This CDR3 is built from 15 residues. The CDR3 here is CVRSSLAGLIYEQYF. The CDR3 bases are TGTGTCAGAAGCTCCCTTGCGGGACTTATCTACGAGCAGTACTTC.

The chain combines TRBV18 with TRBJ2-7; weak D call: TRBD2 (6 bases). Looked up from germline, CDR1 is KGHSH and CDR2 is LQKENI. The CDR3 runs 16 residues. Trimming removed 8 bases from V and 5 bases from J, with 25 bases in between. As DNA, the CDR3 is TGTGCCAGCGGTGATTCTATCGGGCTAGCGTCGGACGAGCAGTACTTC. It codes for CASGDSIGLASDEQYF.